Sequencing of this TCR beta chain was carried out in a study of molecular identifiers for immune sequencing clone quantification. CDR3 length: 11 residues. The ends were cut back, 3 bases at V and 5 bases at J, with 5 bases in the middle. Germline V gene sequence: CDR1 SGDLS, CDR2 YYNGEE. This clonotype was observed many times. Its specificity is unknown. Making the bulk TCR libraries relied on previously described methods and listed TCR primers. TCRdb reprocessed the PCR reads via MiXCR and lists one record per CDR3 protein. The repertoire has about 640,000 distinct CDR3 sequences, 15% to 20% of them found once; the top ten carry around 0.86%. General observations from the study: Clones of above 20 RNA copies carried over 99% of effector molecules; in naive cells they carried under 1%.

CD8+CD4-CCR7+CD45RA+ sorting gave the naive CD8 T cells. Sequenced: naive CD8+ T cells from blood, with Jurkat cell RNA spiked in. The subset denotes: FACS-sorted CD8+CD4-CCR7+CD45RA+ naive T cells. The receptor was isolated from a human donor in good health. Some libraries in this study had Jurkat cell RNA spiked in. The chain uses TRBV9 and TRBJ2-5; weak D call: TRBD2 (5 bases). The CDR3 loop reads CASSAGETQYF. DNA of the CDR3: TGTGCCAGCAGCGCGGGGGAGACCCAGTACTTC. The full variable domain, in which reference TRBV9 and TRBJ2-5 provide the parts outside the CDR3, is DSGVTQTPKHLITATGQRVTLRCSPRSGDLSVYWYQQSLDQGLQFLIQYYNGEERAKGNILERFSAQQFPDLHSELNLSSLELGDSALYFCASSAGETQYFGPGTRLLVL.